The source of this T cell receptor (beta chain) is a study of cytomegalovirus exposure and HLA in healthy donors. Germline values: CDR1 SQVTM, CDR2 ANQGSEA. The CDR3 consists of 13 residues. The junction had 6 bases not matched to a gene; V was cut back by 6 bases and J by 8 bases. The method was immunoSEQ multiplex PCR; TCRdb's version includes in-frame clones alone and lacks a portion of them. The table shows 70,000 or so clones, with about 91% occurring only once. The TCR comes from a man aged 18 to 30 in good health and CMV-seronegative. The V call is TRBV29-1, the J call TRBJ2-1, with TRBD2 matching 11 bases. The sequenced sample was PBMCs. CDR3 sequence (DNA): TGCAGCGTCTCTAGCGGGAGGAAGGATGAGCAGTTCTTC. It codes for CSVSSGRKDEQFF.